The T cell receptor beta chain described here comes from a study of shared clonotypes between healthy human individuals. This clone was observed once. Other DNA sequences in the same sample also yield this CDR3. Trimming removed 0 bases at V and 1 base at J, with 4 bases between. In germline, CDR1 is SGHDT, CDR2 YYEEEE. The CDR3 is 13 residues long. TCRdb's copy holds only in-frame clones and misses some; the assay was immunoSEQ multiplex PCR. The sample includes over 1.5 million clones, 95% to 99% of them seen just once. Material for sequencing was naive CD4+ T cells sorted from blood. This sample's subset: CD45RA+ positively selected. The receptor comes from a man younger than 45 in good health. This sequence joins TRBV5-6 and TRBJ1-1; D gene uncertain. CDR3 DNA sequence: TGTGCCAGCAGCTTGGGGGGGAACACTGAAGCTTTCTTT. This gives the protein CASSLGGNTEAFF.